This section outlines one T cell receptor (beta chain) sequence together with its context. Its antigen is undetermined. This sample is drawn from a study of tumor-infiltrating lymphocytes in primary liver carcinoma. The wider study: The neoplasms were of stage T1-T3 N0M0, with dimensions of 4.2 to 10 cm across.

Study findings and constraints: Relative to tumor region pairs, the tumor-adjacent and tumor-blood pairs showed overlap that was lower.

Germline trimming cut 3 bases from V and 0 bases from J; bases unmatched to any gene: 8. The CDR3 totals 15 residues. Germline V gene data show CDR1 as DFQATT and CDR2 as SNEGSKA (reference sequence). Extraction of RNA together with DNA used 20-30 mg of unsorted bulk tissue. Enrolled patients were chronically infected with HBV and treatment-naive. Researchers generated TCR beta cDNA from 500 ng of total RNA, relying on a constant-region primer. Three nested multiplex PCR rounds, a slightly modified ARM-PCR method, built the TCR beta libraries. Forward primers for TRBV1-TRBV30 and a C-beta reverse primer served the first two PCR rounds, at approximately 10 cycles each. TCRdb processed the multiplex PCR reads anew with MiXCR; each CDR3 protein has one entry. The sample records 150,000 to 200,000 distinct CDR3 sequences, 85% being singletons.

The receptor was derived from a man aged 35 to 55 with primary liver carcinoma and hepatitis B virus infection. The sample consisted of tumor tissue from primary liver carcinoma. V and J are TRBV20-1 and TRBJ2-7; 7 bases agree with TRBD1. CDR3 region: CSASDLWDSSYEQYF. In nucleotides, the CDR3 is TGCAGTGCTAGTGATTTATGGGACAGCTCCTACGAGCAGTACTTC.